The 3 T cell receptor beta chains below were found in one sample sequenced in a study of T cell responses to AZD1222 COVID-19 vaccine. Profiled with immunoSEQ multiplex PCR; TCRdb holds only in-frame clones, not every one. The sample gives more than 110,000 clones, about 91% of which show up once; around 2.7% is in the top ten. Here the sequenced sample was peripheral blood, taken on day 0 of AZD1222 vaccination. The origin of the receptors is an adult in good health.

The chain uses TRBV5-4 and TRBJ2-5; no clear D gene. This CDR3 is built from 11 residues. In germline, CDR1 is SGHNT, CDR2 YYREEE (reference sequence). The germline V and J ends were trimmed by 0 bases and 5 bases, with 2 bases remaining between them. This chain's CDR3 is CASSLAETQYF. CDR3 DNA: TGTGCCAGCAGCTTGGCGGAGACCCAGTACTTC. Full variable domain (remainder filled in from reference TRBV5-4 and TRBJ2-5): ETGVTQSPTHLIKTRGQQVTLRCSSQSGHNTVSWYQQALGQGPQFIFQYYREEENGRGNFPPRFSGLQFPNYSSELNVNALELDDSALYLCASSLAETQYFGPGTRLLVL.

V gene TRBV3-1 (or the pseudogene TRBV3-2) combines with J gene TRBJ2-1; 11 bases map to TRBD2. Unmatched junction bases numbered 5, after V lost 3 bases and J lost 7 bases. The CDR3 length is 15 residues. From germline, CDR1 is LGHDT and CDR2 YNNKEL (reference sequence). CDR3 sequence reads: CASSQLGTSGNEQFF. CDR3 sequence (DNA): TGTGCCAGCAGCCAGTTAGGGACTAGCGGTAATGAGCAGTTCTTC.

The J gene is TRBJ2-3, the V gene TRBV5-4; 7 bases match TRBD2. Germline assignment: CDR1 SGHNT and CDR2 YYREEE (reference sequence). The V gene end was trimmed by 5 bases and the J gene end by 0 bases; junction bases not matched to a gene: 6. The CDR3 has 15 amino acids. The CDR3 loop is CASSLRLASTDTQYF. CDR3 coding DNA: TGTGCCAGCAGTCTCAGACTAGCTAGCACAGATACGCAGTATTTT.